This T cell receptor (beta chain) was recorded in a study of cytomegalovirus exposure and HLA in healthy donors. Study-wide points: Productive status was seen about 87% or about 30% of the time for most TCR beta V segments in an earlier analysis. The study recorded 160 or so TCR beta chains that were cytomegalovirus-associated.

V was clipped by 4 bases and J by 9 bases; unmatched bases: 7. Germline CDR1 reads MNHNY; CDR2 reads SVGAGI (reference sequence). This CDR3 region has 15 residues. Primers included in the PCR were 60 Vbeta and 13 Jbeta primers. Generated by immunoSEQ multiplex PCR, the TCRdb table keeps only in-frame clones and is missing some. Among just over 85,000 clones listed, more than 70% were seen once. A few counts support this clone. Its target is unknown. Sequences were obtained from PBMCs. This chain links TRBV6-6 with TRBJ2-7, with 15 bases matching TRBD2. The TCR comes from a man aged 40-49 years in good health and CMV-seronegative. The CDR3, as DNA: TGTGCCAGCAGTTCCCCTGGGACTAGCGGGGGGCGGCAGTACTTC. This gives the protein CASSSPGTSGGRQYF.